This is a list of T cell receptor beta chains from one sample in a study of sequential checkpoint blockade in melanoma. Produced via immunoSEQ multiplex PCR; TCRdb's table is partial and in-frame only. The sample lists 25,000 to 30,000 clones; 65% to 85% were seen once. Sequenced material: CD8+ T cells sorted from blood (inferred from file names), taken from a patient given nivolumab and ipilimumab in sequence. These receptors were taken from a human donor with melanoma. The CDR3 runs from the conserved cysteine through the conserved F or W. A D gene is named only where the DNA matches it firmly. Expanded clones are given a class, and other clones once, few, many or no size at all.

V gene: TRBV5-1
CDR3 length: 14
J gene: TRBJ1-2
D gene: NA
clone size: few
CDR3 protein: CASSPPGGRDGYTF
CDR3 DNA: TGCGCCAGCAGTCCCCCAGGCGGGCGCGATGGCTACACCTTC

V gene: TRBV14
CDR3 length: 14
J gene: TRBJ2-7
D gene: NA
clone size: NA
CDR3 protein: CASSHIQGAYEQYF
CDR3 DNA: TGTGCCAGCAGCCATATCCAGGGTGCCTACGAGCAGTACTTC

V gene: TRBV4-3
CDR3 length: 14
J gene: TRBJ2-5
D gene: TRBD2
clone size: NA
CDR3 protein: CASSQYGGEETQYF
CDR3 DNA: TGCGCCAGCAGCCAATATGGGGGGGAGGAGACCCAGTACTTC

V gene: TRBV5-6
CDR3 length: 15
J gene: TRBJ2-7
D gene: TRBD2
clone size: NA
CDR3 protein: CASSFGTSASAEQYF
CDR3 DNA: TGTGCCAGCAGCTTCGGGACTAGCGCCTCGGCCGAGCAGTACTTC

V gene: TRBV7-2
CDR3 length: 14
J gene: TRBJ2-1
D gene: TRBD2
clone size: NA
CDR3 protein: CASSLVYGGDEQFF
CDR3 DNA: TGTGCCAGCAGCTTAGTTTACGGGGGGGATGAGCAGTTCTTC

V gene: TRBV5-4
CDR3 length: 12
J gene: TRBJ1-2
D gene: NA
clone size: NA
CDR3 protein: CASKGQAHGYTF
CDR3 DNA: TGTGCCAGCAAGGGGCAGGCGCATGGCTACACCTTC

V gene: TRBV2
CDR3 length: 14
J gene: TRBJ2-3
D gene: NA
clone size: NA
CDR3 protein: CASSEGAGTDTQYF
CDR3 DNA: TGTGCCAGCAGTGAGGGGGCCGGCACAGATACGCAGTATTTT

V gene: TRBV19
CDR3 length: 12
J gene: TRBJ1-1
D gene: NA
clone size: NA
CDR3 protein: CASSIGATEAFF
CDR3 DNA: TGTGCCAGTAGTATAGGGGCCACTGAAGCTTTCTTT

V gene: TRBV5-4
CDR3 length: 15
J gene: TRBJ2-5
D gene: TRBD2
clone size: once
CDR3 protein: CASSLSGGKQETQYF
CDR3 DNA: TGTGCCAGCAGCTTGAGCGGGGGCAAACAAGAGACCCAGTACTTC

V gene: TRBV4-1
CDR3 length: 15
J gene: TRBJ1-2
D gene: NA
clone size: NA
CDR3 protein: CASSQEETVNYGYTF
CDR3 DNA: TGCGCCAGCAGCCAAGAGGAGACGGTTAACTATGGCTACACCTTC

V gene: TRBV11-2
CDR3 length: 16
J gene: TRBJ2-3
D gene: NA
clone size: NA
CDR3 protein: CASSPLLAISTDTQYF
CDR3 DNA: TGTGCCAGCAGTCCTCTTCTAGCCATTAGCACAGATACGCAGTATTTT

V gene: TRBV7-9
CDR3 length: 17
J gene: TRBJ2-7
D gene: TRBD2
clone size: few
CDR3 protein: CASSLVIGSSGTYEQYF
CDR3 DNA: TGTGCCAGCAGCTTAGTTATAGGGTCTAGCGGAACCTACGAGCAGTACTTC

V gene: TRBV7-9
CDR3 length: 16
J gene: TRBJ1-1
D gene: NA
clone size: NA
CDR3 protein: CASSNQGPVGASEAFF
CDR3 DNA: TGTGCCAGCAGCAACCAGGGGCCGGTTGGCGCTTCTGAAGCTTTCTTT

V gene: TRBV19
CDR3 length: 15
J gene: TRBJ1-5
D gene: NA
clone size: NA
CDR3 protein: CASSSPGHRYQPQHF
CDR3 DNA: TGTGCCAGTAGTTCCCCGGGACATCGATATCAGCCCCAGCATTTT

V gene: TRBV19
CDR3 length: 13
J gene: TRBJ2-7
D gene: NA
clone size: few
CDR3 protein: CASSIGEAGEQYF
CDR3 DNA: TGTGCCAGTAGTATAGGGGAGGCTGGGGAGCAGTACTTC

V gene: TRBV12-5
CDR3 length: 12
J gene: TRBJ2-7
D gene: NA
clone size: NA
CDR3 protein: CASGLGLREQYF
CDR3 DNA: TGTGCTAGTGGTTTGGGCCTTCGGGAGCAGTACTTC

V gene: TRBV4-2
CDR3 length: 13
J gene: TRBJ2-3
D gene: NA
clone size: NA
CDR3 protein: CASSQTKQGTQYF
CDR3 DNA: TGTGCCAGCAGCCAAACTAAGCAAGGTACGCAGTATTTT

V gene: TRBV6-1
CDR3 length: 16
J gene: TRBJ2-7
D gene: TRBD1
clone size: NA
CDR3 protein: CASSEAKGQPSYEQYF
CDR3 DNA: TGTGCCAGCAGTGAAGCGAAGGGACAGCCGTCCTACGAGCAGTACTTC

V gene: TRBV27
CDR3 length: 16
J gene: TRBJ2-1
D gene: TRBD2
clone size: NA
CDR3 protein: CASSLGTSLAYNEQFF
CDR3 DNA: TGTGCCAGCAGTTTAGGGACTAGCCTTGCTTACAATGAGCAGTTCTTC

V gene: TRBV19
CDR3 length: 18
J gene: TRBJ2-6
D gene: TRBD2
clone size: NA
CDR3 protein: CASTTRTGGPAGANVLTF
CDR3 DNA: TGTGCCAGTACGACGCGGACGGGGGGGCCGGCAGGGGCCAACGTCCTGACTTTC

V gene: TRBV10-3
CDR3 length: 14
J gene: TRBJ2-1
D gene: TRBD2
clone size: NA
CDR3 protein: CAISASGGATEQFF
CDR3 DNA: TGTGCCATCAGCGCTAGCGGGGGGGCCACTGAGCAGTTCTTC

V gene: TRBV7-6
CDR3 length: 13
J gene: TRBJ2-7
D gene: TRBD1
clone size: once
CDR3 protein: CASSSDRGGEQYF
CDR3 DNA: TGTGCCAGCAGCTCGGACAGGGGTGGAGAGCAGTACTTC

V gene: TRBV4-3
CDR3 length: 14
J gene: TRBJ2-7
D gene: NA
clone size: NA
CDR3 protein: CASSQAQGSYEQYF
CDR3 DNA: TGCGCCAGCAGCCAAGCTCAGGGGTCCTACGAGCAGTACTTC

V gene: TRBV19
CDR3 length: 11
J gene: TRBJ1-2
D gene: TRBD1
clone size: NA
CDR3 protein: CATRQGVGYTF
CDR3 DNA: TGTGCCACCCGACAGGGGGTTGGCTACACCTTC

V gene: TRBV2
CDR3 length: 12
J gene: TRBJ2-7
D gene: NA
clone size: NA
CDR3 protein: CASRSTSYEQYF
CDR3 DNA: TGTGCCAGCAGGTCGACTTCCTACGAGCAGTACTTC

V gene: TRBV13
CDR3 length: 16
J gene: TRBJ2-1
D gene: TRBD2
clone size: NA
CDR3 protein: CASSSTTSGHYNEQFF
CDR3 DNA: TGTGCCAGCAGCTCAACCACTAGCGGTCACTACAATGAGCAGTTCTTC

V gene: TRBV14
CDR3 length: 16
J gene: TRBJ1-4
D gene: TRBD1
clone size: NA
CDR3 protein: CASSPRYGTGSEKLFF
CDR3 DNA: TGTGCCAGCAGCCCGAGATACGGGACAGGGTCTGAAAAACTGTTTTTT

V gene: TRBV11-1
CDR3 length: 14
J gene: TRBJ1-6
D gene: NA
clone size: NA
CDR3 protein: CASSPVRGNSPLHF
CDR3 DNA: TGTGCCAGCAGCCCGGTCCGGGGGAATTCACCCCTCCACTTT

V gene: TRBV19
CDR3 length: 16
J gene: TRBJ2-2
D gene: TRBD2
clone size: NA
CDR3 protein: CASSLTSGSHTGELFF
CDR3 DNA: TGTGCCAGTAGTCTCACTAGCGGGAGCCACACCGGGGAGCTGTTTTTT

V gene: TRBV5-1
CDR3 length: 11
J gene: TRBJ1-2
D gene: TRBD1
clone size: NA
CDR3 protein: CASSEDRGYTF
CDR3 DNA: TGCGCCAGCAGCGAGGACAGGGGCTACACCTTC

V gene: TRBV7-2
CDR3 length: 15
J gene: TRBJ2-3
D gene: NA
clone size: NA
CDR3 protein: CASSLSGAITDTQYF
CDR3 DNA: TGTGCCAGCAGCTTGTCGGGAGCCATCACAGATACGCAGTATTTT

V gene: TRBV5-1
CDR3 length: 15
J gene: TRBJ1-1
D gene: NA
clone size: NA
CDR3 protein: CASSLVGGLDTEAFF
CDR3 DNA: TGCGCCAGCAGCTTGGTGGGCGGGCTGGACACTGAAGCTTTCTTT

V gene: TRBV4-1
CDR3 length: 14
J gene: TRBJ2-7
D gene: NA
clone size: NA
CDR3 protein: CASSQAQGPYEQYF
CDR3 DNA: TGCGCCAGCAGCCAAGCACAGGGCCCCTACGAGCAGTACTTC

V gene: TRBV10-3
CDR3 length: 16
J gene: TRBJ2-7
D gene: NA
clone size: few
CDR3 protein: CAISEPTGHFPYEQYF
CDR3 DNA: TGTGCCATCAGTGAACCAACGGGACATTTCCCCTACGAGCAGTACTTC

V gene: TRBV29-1
CDR3 length: 13
J gene: TRBJ2-1
D gene: NA
clone size: NA
CDR3 protein: CSVAGGPYNEQFF
CDR3 DNA: TGCAGCGTTGCTGGCGGTCCCTACAATGAGCAGTTCTTC

V gene: TRBV25-1
CDR3 length: 14
J gene: TRBJ1-2
D gene: NA
clone size: NA
CDR3 protein: CASSNPTGLKGYTF
CDR3 DNA: TGTGCCAGCAGTAACCCGACTGGTCTTAAAGGCTACACCTTC

V gene: TRBV9
CDR3 length: 14
J gene: TRBJ1-1
D gene: NA
clone size: NA
CDR3 protein: CASRRLQENTEAFF
CDR3 DNA: TGTGCCAGCAGACGCCTCCAGGAGAACACTGAAGCTTTCTTT

V gene: TRBV7-9
CDR3 length: 16
J gene: TRBJ1-1
D gene: TRBD1
clone size: NA
CDR3 protein: CASSLDTGGYNTEAFF
CDR3 DNA: TGTGCCAGCAGCTTAGACACAGGGGGCTATAACACTGAAGCTTTCTTT

V gene: TRBV12-5
CDR3 length: 17
J gene: TRBJ1-1
D gene: TRBD1
clone size: NA
CDR3 protein: CASGLGPAQGVDTEAFF
CDR3 DNA: TGTGCTAGTGGTTTGGGCCCCGCACAGGGGGTGGACACTGAAGCTTTCTTT

V gene: TRBV7-3
CDR3 length: 14
J gene: TRBJ2-5
D gene: TRBD2
clone size: NA
CDR3 protein: CASSSGLAGETQYF
CDR3 DNA: TGTGCCAGCAGCTCCGGACTAGCGGGTGAGACCCAGTACTTC